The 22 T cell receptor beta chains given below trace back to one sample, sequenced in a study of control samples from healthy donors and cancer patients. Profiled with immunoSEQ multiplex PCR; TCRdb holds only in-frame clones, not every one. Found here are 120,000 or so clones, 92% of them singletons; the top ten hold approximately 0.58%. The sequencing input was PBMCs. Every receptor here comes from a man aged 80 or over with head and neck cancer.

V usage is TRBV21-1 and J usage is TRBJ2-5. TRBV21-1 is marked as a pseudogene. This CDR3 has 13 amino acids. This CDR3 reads CASSKARSETQYF. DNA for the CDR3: TGTGCCAGCAGCAAAGCTCGCTCAGAGACCCAGTACTTC.

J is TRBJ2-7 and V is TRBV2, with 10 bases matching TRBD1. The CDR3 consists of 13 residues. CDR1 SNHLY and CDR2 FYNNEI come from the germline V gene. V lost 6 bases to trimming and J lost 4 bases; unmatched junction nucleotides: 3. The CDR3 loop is CASSDRGRYEQYF. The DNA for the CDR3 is TGTGCCAGCAGCGACAGGGGGCGGTACGAGCAGTACTTC.

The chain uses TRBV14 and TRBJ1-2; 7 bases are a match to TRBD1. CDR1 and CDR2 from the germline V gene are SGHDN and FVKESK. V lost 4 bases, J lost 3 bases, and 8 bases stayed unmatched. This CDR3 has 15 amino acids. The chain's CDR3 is CASSRRTGLDYGYTF. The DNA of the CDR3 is TGTGCCAGCAGCCGGCGGACAGGTCTAGACTATGGCTACACCTTC. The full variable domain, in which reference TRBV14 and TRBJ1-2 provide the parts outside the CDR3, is EAGVTQFPSHSVIEKGQTVTLRCDPISGHDNLYWYRRVMGKEIKFLLHFVKESKQDESGMPNNRFLAERTGGTYSTLKVQPAELEDSGVYFCASSRRTGLDYGYTFGSGTRLTVV.

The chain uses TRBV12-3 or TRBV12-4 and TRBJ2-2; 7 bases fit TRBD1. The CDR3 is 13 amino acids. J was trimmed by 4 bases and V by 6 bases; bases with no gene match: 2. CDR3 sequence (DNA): TGTGCCAGCAGACAGGGGATCACCGGGGAGCTGTTTTTT. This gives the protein CASRQGITGELFF.

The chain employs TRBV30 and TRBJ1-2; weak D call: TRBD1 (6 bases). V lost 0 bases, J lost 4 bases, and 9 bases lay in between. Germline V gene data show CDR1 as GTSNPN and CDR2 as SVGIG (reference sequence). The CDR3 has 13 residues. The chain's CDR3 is CAWSVGALYGYTF. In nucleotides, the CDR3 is TGTGCCTGGAGTGTGGGGGCCCTCTATGGCTACACCTTC. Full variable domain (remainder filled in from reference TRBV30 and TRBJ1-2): SQTIHQWPATLVQPVGSPLSLECTVEGTSNPNLYWYRQAAGRGLQLLFYSVGIGQISSEVPQNLSASRPQDRQFILSSKKLLLSDSGFYLCAWSVGALYGYTFGSGTRLTVV.

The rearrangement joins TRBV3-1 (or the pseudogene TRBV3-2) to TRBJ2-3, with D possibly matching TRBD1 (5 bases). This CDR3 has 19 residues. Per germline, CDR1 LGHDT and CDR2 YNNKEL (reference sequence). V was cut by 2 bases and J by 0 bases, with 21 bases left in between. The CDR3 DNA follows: TGTGCCAGCAGCCAACCCTGGCCCAGTGTGGGGCCTAGCACAGATACGCAGTATTTT. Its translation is CASSQPWPSVGPSTDTQYF.

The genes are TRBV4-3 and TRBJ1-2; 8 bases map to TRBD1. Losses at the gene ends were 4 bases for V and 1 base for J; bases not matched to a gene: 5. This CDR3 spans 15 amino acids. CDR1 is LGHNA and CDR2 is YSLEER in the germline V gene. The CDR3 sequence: CASSLRTGLNYGYTF. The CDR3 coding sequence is TGCGCCAGCAGCCTACGGACAGGGCTTAACTATGGCTACACCTTC.

CDR3 sequence (DNA): TGTGCCAGCAGTTACTCGGCCACAGGGGAGCAGTTCTTC. This translates into CASSYSATGEQFF. This chain joins TRBV6-5 and TRBJ2-1; a weak D match, TRBD1 (6 bases). Between the trimmed V and J ends, which lost 0 bases and 10 bases, there was a span of 10 bases. This CDR3 contains 13 residues. In germline, CDR1 is MNHEY, CDR2 SVGAGI.

DNA for the CDR3: TGTGCCAGCGGACTAGCGGTGCGGACCTACGAGCAGTACTTC. It is translated as CASGLAVRTYEQYF. V is TRBV3-1 (or the pseudogene TRBV3-2) and J is TRBJ2-7, with TRBD2 matching over 10 bases. J gave up 2 bases and V 8 bases, and 6 bases lay outside the gene matches. This CDR3 spans 14 amino acids. Germline-derived CDR1 and CDR2 are LGHDT and YNNKEL (reference sequence).

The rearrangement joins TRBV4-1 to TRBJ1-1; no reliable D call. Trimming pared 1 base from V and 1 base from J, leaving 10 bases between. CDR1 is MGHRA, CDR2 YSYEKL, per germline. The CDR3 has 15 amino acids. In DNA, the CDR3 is TGCGCCAGCAGCCAAGGTTGGCAGCGGAACACTGAAGCTTTCTTT. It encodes CASSQGWQRNTEAFF.

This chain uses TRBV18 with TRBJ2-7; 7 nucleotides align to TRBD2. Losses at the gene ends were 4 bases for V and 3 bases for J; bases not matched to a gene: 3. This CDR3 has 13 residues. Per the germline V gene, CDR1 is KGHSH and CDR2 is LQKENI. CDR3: CASSLREVYEQYF. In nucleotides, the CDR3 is TGTGCCAGCTCACTCCGGGAGGTCTACGAGCAGTACTTC.

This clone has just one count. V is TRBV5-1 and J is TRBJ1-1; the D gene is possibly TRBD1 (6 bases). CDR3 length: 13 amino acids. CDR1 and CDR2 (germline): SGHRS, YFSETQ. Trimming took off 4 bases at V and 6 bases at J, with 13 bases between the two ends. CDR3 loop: CASSMTGDAEAFF. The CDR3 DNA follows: TGCGCCAGCAGCATGACAGGCGACGCTGAAGCTTTCTTT.

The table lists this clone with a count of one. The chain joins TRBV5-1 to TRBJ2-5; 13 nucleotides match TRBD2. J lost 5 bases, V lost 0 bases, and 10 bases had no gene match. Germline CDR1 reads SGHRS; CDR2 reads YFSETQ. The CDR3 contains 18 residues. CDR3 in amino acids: CASSLGHGLAGAGETQYF. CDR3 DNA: TGCGCCAGCAGCTTGGGTCATGGACTAGCGGGAGCGGGGGAGACCCAGTACTTC.

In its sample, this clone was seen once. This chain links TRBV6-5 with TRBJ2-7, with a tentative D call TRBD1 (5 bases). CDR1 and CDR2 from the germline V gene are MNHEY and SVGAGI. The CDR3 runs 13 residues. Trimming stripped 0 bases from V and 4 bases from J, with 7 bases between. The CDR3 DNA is TGTGCCAGCAGTTACTCCAGGGAATACGAGCAGTACTTC. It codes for CASSYSREYEQYF.

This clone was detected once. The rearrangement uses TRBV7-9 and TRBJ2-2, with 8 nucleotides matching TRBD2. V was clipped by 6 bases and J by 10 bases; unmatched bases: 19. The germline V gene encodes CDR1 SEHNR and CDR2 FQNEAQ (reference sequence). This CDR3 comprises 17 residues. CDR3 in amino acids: CASSPRPPGLDRVELFF. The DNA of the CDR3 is TGTGCCAGCAGTCCCCGACCGCCGGGACTAGATAGGGTGGAGCTGTTTTTT. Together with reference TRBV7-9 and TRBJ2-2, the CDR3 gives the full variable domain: DTGVSQNPRHKITKRGQNVTFRCDPISEHNRLYWYRQTLGQGPEFLTYFQNEAQLEKSRLLSDRFSAERPKGSFSTLEIQRTEQGDSAMYLCASSPRPPGLDRVELFFGEGSRLTVL.

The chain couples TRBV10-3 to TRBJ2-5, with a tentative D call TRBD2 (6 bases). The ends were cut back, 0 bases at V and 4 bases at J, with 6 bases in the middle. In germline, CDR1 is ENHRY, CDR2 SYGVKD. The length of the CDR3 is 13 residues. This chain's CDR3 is CAISESRGETQYF. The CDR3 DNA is TGTGCCATCAGTGAGTCGCGGGGAGAGACCCAGTACTTC.

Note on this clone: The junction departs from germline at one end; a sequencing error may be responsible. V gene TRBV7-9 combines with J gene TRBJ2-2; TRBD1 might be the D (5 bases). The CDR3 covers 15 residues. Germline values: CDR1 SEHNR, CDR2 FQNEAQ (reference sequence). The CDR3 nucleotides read TGTGCCAGTAGCTTCAGGACACTGAACACCGGGGAGCTGTTTTTT. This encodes CASSFRTLNTGELFF.

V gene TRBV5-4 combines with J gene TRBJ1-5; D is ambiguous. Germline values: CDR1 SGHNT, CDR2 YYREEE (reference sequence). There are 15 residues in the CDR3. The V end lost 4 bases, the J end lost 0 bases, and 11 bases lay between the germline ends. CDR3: CASSTYGYSNQPQHF. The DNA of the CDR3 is TGTGCCAGCAGCACATACGGGTATAGCAATCAGCCCCAGCATTTT.

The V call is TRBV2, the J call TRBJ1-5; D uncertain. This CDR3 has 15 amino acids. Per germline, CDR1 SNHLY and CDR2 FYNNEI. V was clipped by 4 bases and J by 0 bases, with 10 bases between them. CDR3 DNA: TGTGCCAGCAGTGTGGCGAGAGGTAGCAATCAGCCCCAGCATTTT. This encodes CASSVARGSNQPQHF.

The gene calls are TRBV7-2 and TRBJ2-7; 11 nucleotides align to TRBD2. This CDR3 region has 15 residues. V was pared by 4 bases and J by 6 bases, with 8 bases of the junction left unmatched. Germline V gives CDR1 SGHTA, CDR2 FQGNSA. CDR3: CASSSSTSGKLEQYF. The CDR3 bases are TGTGCCAGCAGCTCGTCGACTAGCGGGAAACTCGAGCAGTACTTC.

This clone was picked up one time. The CDR3 DNA reads as TGCGCCAGCAGGACATTGGCGGCAGGGGGCAGGGGCACTGAAGCTTTCTTT. It specifies CASRTLAAGGRGTEAFF. This sequence joins TRBV5-1 and TRBJ1-1, with 8 nucleotides matching TRBD1. CDR3 length equals 17 residues. Germline trimming cut 5 bases from V and 4 bases from J; bases unmatched to any gene: 16. Per the germline V gene, CDR1 is SGHRS and CDR2 is YFSETQ.

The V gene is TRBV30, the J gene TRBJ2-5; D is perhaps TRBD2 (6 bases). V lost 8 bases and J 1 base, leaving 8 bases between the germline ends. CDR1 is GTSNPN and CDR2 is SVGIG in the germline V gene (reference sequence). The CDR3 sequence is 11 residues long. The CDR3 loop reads CATSLQETQYF. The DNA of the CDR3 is TGTGCCACTAGCCTCCAAGAGACCCAGTACTTC.